This passage covers 21 T cell receptor beta chains from one sample sequenced in a study of Ad26.COV2.S vaccination and SARS-CoV-2 variants. Treatment reported: some 19 received Ad26.COV2.S at low or high dose, single or two shots; 5 received placebo; per-sample allocation not given. Sampling was performed 63 days after the first vaccine or placebo injection. The method was immunoSEQ multiplex PCR; TCRdb's version includes in-frame clones alone and lacks a portion of them. The repertoire consists of more than 300,000 clones, with around 88% occurring once and the leading ten covering 5%. Specimen: peripheral blood, collected in a trial of Ad26.COV2.S vaccine versus placebo. All receptors come from a person between 18 and 65 years old who received the Ad26.COV2.S COVID-19 vaccine or a placebo.

The CDR3 loop is CASSRDQPGLASYNEQFF. In nucleotides, the CDR3 is TGTGCCAGCAGCCGCGATCAGCCTGGACTAGCCTCCTACAATGAGCAGTTCTTC. The genes are TRBV11-2 and TRBJ2-1; 8 nucleotides line up with TRBD2. Germline trimming cut 5 bases from V and 0 bases from J; bases unmatched to any gene: 12. CDR3 length: 18 amino acids. The germline V gene has CDR1 SGHAT and CDR2 FQNNGV.

The chain uses TRBV28 and TRBJ2-7; possible D gene TRBD2, 6 bases. From germline, CDR1 is MDHEN and CDR2 SYDVKM. This CDR3 is 14 amino acids long. Trimming removed 3 bases at V and 7 bases at J, with 16 bases between. The CDR3 nucleotides read TGTGCCAGCAGTTTGGAACAGGAGGAGGGGGAGCAGTACTTC. Translation: CASSLEQEEGEQYF.

The chain couples TRBV27 to TRBJ2-6; D remains ambiguous. V was shortened by 0 bases and J by 1 base, with 10 bases between the two germline ends. The germline V gene has CDR1 MNHEY and CDR2 SMNVEV (reference sequence). The CDR3 contains 17 residues. DNA of the CDR3: TGTGCCAGCAGTTTATCCGCCCAGTCTTCTGGGGCCAACGTCCTGACTTTC. Its protein product is CASSLSAQSSGANVLTF.

The rearrangement links TRBV9 to TRBJ2-1; TRBD1 aligns across 9 bases. There are 16 residues in the CDR3. CDR1 is SGDLS, CDR2 YYNGEE, per germline. V trimming: 0 bases; J trimming: 4 bases; junction bases outside the gene matches: 5. CDR3 in DNA: TGTGCCAGCAGCGTAGGAGGGACAGGGTCTTACAATGAGCAGTTCTTC. Its translation is CASSVGGTGSYNEQFF.

The chain joins TRBV13 to TRBJ1-1; 9 bases fit TRBD1. CDR1 PRHDT and CDR2 FYEKMQ come from the germline V gene (reference sequence). V trimming: 4 bases; J trimming: 1 base; junction bases outside the gene matches: 7. This CDR3 region has 16 residues. This CDR3 is CASSSWDREPNTEAFF. For the CDR3, the DNA is TGTGCCAGCAGCTCTTGGGACAGGGAGCCGAACACTGAAGCTTTCTTT. Drawing the rest from reference TRBV13 and TRBJ1-1, the complete variable domain is AAGVIQSPRHLIKEKRETATLKCYPIPRHDTVYWYQQGPGQDPQFLISFYEKMQSDKGSIPDRFSAQQFSDYHSELNMSSLELGDSALYFCASSSWDREPNTEAFFGQGTRLTVV.

This clone has just one count. CDR3 region: CASSSLVMGSSGANVLTF. The CDR3 DNA reads TGTGCCAGCAGCTCACTGGTTATGGGGAGCTCTGGGGCCAACGTCCTGACTTTC. This rearrangement joins TRBV5-6 to TRBJ2-6; D is perhaps TRBD2 (5 bases). Trimming left V 3 bases short and J 0 bases short, with 16 bases between. CDR3 length: 18 amino acids. Germline CDR1 SGHDT, CDR2 YYEEEE.

The chain employs TRBV6-5 and TRBJ1-5, with unresolved D. CDR3 length: 15 residues. V lost 5 bases to trimming and J lost 3 bases, with 14 bases between them. Germline V gene data show CDR1 as MNHEY and CDR2 as SVGAGI. CDR3 in amino acids: CASSIAPSPNQPQHF. In nucleotides, the CDR3 is TGTGCCAGCAGTATTGCGCCAAGCCCCAATCAGCCCCAGCATTTT.

The chain joins TRBV5-1 to TRBJ2-7; 11 nucleotides line up with TRBD2. CDR1 is SGHRS and CDR2 is YFSETQ in the germline V gene. CDR3 length equals 15 residues. Trimming removed 0 bases from V and 4 bases from J; junction bases left unmatched: 3. CDR3 protein: CASSLEPSGRYEQYF. In DNA form, the CDR3 reads TGCGCCAGCAGCTTGGAGCCTAGCGGGAGGTACGAGCAGTACTTC.

The genes are TRBV14 and TRBJ2-7, with unresolved D. The CDR3 covers 12 residues. The germline gives CDR1 SGHDN, CDR2 FVKESK. V was clipped by 3 bases and J by 2 bases, with 5 bases between them. DNA of the CDR3: TGTGCCAGCAGCCAGGCTACCTACGAGCAGTACTTC. Translation gives CASSQATYEQYF.

The gene calls are TRBV18 and TRBJ2-7; possible D gene TRBD1, 6 bases. Trimming left V 2 bases short and J 6 bases short, with 8 bases between. Germline V gene sequence: CDR1 KGHSH, CDR2 LQKENI. The CDR3 consists of 12 residues. The CDR3 is CASSPTGSEQYF. CDR3 bases: TGTGCCAGCTCACCAACAGGGTCCGAGCAGTACTTC.

This chain connects TRBV7-2 to TRBJ2-1; the match to TRBD2 covers 11 bases. After removal of 3 bases from V and 4 bases from J, the junction contained 5 bases not matched to a gene. The CDR3 runs 16 residues. Germline assignment: CDR1 SGHTA and CDR2 FQGNSA. The CDR3 here is CASSFSGGAGYNEQFF. In DNA, the CDR3 is TGTGCCAGCAGCTTTAGCGGGGGGGCGGGTTACAATGAGCAGTTCTTC. Drawing the rest from reference TRBV7-2 and TRBJ2-1, the complete variable domain is GAGVSQSPSNKVTEKGKDVELRCDPISGHTALYWYRQSLGQGLEFLIYFQGNSAPDKSGLPSDRFSAERTGGSVSTLTIQRTQQEDSAVYLCASSFSGGAGYNEQFFGPGTRLTVL.

This sequence joins TRBV9 and TRBJ2-5; no definite D call. Germline V gene data show CDR1 as SGDLS and CDR2 as YYNGEE. The CDR3 length is 15 residues. The V and J ends lost 5 bases and 0 bases respectively, with 14 bases between them. CDR3: CASSKGVANQETQYF. As DNA, the CDR3 is TGTGCCAGCAGTAAGGGTGTAGCTAACCAAGAGACCCAGTACTTC.

This chain joins TRBV19 and TRBJ2-2; TRBD1 aligns across 9 bases. The CDR3 consists of 17 residues. Germline V CDR1 and CDR2: LNHDA, SQIVND (reference sequence). The V segment lost 7 bases and the J segment 4 bases; nucleotides outside the gene matches: 13. The CDR3 protein is CASIGTGKYRSTGELFF. CDR3 DNA: TGTGCCAGTATCGGGACAGGGAAATATAGGTCCACCGGGGAGCTGTTTTTT.

The rearrangement uses TRBV5-6 and TRBJ2-5, with D possibly TRBD2 on 7 matching bases. Germline V gene lookup returns CDR1 SGHDT and CDR2 YYEEEE. Trimming stripped 0 bases from V and 5 bases from J, with 17 bases between. The CDR3 runs to 16 residues. The DNA for the CDR3 is TGTGCCAGCAGCTTGGTGGTCGGGGGGCTAGGGGAGACCCAGTACTTC. It translates to CASSLVVGGLGETQYF.

The chain uses TRBV6-5 and TRBJ1-5; tentative D call: TRBD1 (5 bases). Germline CDR1 MNHEY, CDR2 SVGAGI. V lost 6 bases and J 0 bases, leaving 12 bases between the germline ends. This CDR3 comprises 15 residues. CDR3 sequence (DNA): TGTGCCAGCAGACGGGGGTCTAATAGCAATCAGCCCCAGCATTTT. It encodes CASRRGSNSNQPQHF.

The rearrangement joins TRBV15 to TRBJ1-4; TRBD1 matches 8 bases. In germline, CDR1 is LNHNV, CDR2 YYDKDF (reference sequence). This CDR3 is built from 15 residues. J lost 8 bases, V lost 3 bases, and 8 bases had no gene match. CDR3 bases: TGTGCCACCAGCAGGAGCCGGACAGGGTCGGAAAAACTGTTTTTT. Its translation: CATSRSRTGSEKLFF.

The chain combines TRBV6-2 or TRBV6-3 with TRBJ2-3; no definite D call. The CDR3 runs to 14 residues. The ends were cut back, 2 bases at V and 1 base at J, with 7 bases in the middle. Germline loops: CDR1 MNHEY, CDR2 SVGEGT. CDR3 DNA: TGTGCCAGCAGTTACATAGTACGCACAGATACGCAGTATTTT. This encodes CASSYIVRTDTQYF.

The chain is built from TRBV4-3 and TRBJ2-7; D might be TRBD1 or TRBD2, each matching 5 bases. CDR3 length: 15 residues. Germline lookup yields CDR1 LGHNA and CDR2 YSLEER. V gave up 1 base and J gave up 3 bases, with 13 bases separating them. The CDR3 reads CASSQGVGANYEQYF. The DNA of the CDR3 is TGCGCCAGCAGCCAAGGGGTCGGGGCCAACTACGAGCAGTACTTC.

This chain links TRBV9 with TRBJ2-3, with TRBD2 matching over 9 bases. The germline V gene has CDR1 SGDLS and CDR2 YYNGEE. V dropped 4 bases and J dropped 2; count of bases not matched to a gene: 5. The CDR3 length is 15 residues. The CDR3 DNA sequence: TGTGCCAGCAGCCTCCGGACTAGCGACACAGATACGCAGTATTTT. It translates to CASSLRTSDTDTQYF.

This clone was seen only a few times. The CDR3 sequence is CASRVEGGSYNSPLHF. For the CDR3, the DNA is TGTGCCAGCAGAGTTGAGGGGGGCTCCTATAATTCACCCCTCCACTTT. The rearrangement joins TRBV28 to TRBJ1-6, with a possible D match to TRBD1 (6 bases). Germline values: CDR1 MDHEN, CDR2 SYDVKM. Trimming pared 6 bases from V and 0 bases from J, leaving 12 bases between. The CDR3 runs 16 residues.

The CDR3 DNA sequence: TGTGCCAGCTCACCACAAGAAGGGACACCCTACGAGCAGTACTTC. The encoded protein is CASSPQEGTPYEQYF. The gene calls are TRBV18 and TRBJ2-7; D may be TRBD1 (6 bases). The CDR3 totals 15 residues. CDR1 is KGHSH and CDR2 is LQKENI in the germline V gene. V lost 1 base and J 2 bases, leaving 12 bases between the germline ends. Supplemented by reference TRBV18 and TRBJ2-7, the full variable domain reads NAGVMQNPRHLVRRRGQEARLRCSPMKGHSHVYWYRQLPEEGLKFMVYLQKENIIDESGMPKERFSAEFPKEGPSILRIQQVVRGDSAAYFCASSPQEGTPYEQYFGPGTRLTVT.